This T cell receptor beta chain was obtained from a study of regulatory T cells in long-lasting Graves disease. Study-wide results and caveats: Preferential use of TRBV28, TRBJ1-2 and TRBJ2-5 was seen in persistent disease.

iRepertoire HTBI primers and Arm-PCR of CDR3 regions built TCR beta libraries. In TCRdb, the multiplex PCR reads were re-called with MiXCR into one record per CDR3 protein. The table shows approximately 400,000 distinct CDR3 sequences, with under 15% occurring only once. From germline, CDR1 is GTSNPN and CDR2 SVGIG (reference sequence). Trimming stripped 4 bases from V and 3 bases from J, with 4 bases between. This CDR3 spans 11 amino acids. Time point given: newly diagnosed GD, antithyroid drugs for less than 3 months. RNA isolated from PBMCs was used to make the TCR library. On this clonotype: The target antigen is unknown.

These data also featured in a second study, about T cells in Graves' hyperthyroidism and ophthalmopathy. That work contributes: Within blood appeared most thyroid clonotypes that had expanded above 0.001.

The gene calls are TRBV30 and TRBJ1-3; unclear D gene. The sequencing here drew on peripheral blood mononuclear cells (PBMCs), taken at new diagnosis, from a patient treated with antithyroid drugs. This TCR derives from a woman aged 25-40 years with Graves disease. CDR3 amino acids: CAWTSGNTIYF. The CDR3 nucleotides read TGTGCCTGGACGAGTGGAAACACCATATATTTT. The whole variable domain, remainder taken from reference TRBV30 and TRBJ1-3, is SQTIHQWPATLVQPVGSPLSLECTVEGTSNPNLYWYRQAAGRGLQLLFYSVGIGQISSEVPQNLSASRPQDRQFILSSKKLLLSDSGFYLCAWTSGNTIYFGEGSWLTVV.